The 26 T cell receptor beta chains in this list originate from one sample, sequenced in a study of shared clonotypes between healthy human individuals. TCRdb's copy holds only in-frame clones and misses some; the assay was immunoSEQ multiplex PCR. Here the sample spans hundreds of thousands of clones, 90% to 96% being singletons. The sequenced material came from naive CD4+ T cells sorted from blood. Subset indicated: CD45RA+ positively selected. These receptors were obtained from a woman aged 25 to 39 in good health.

V gene TRBV4-1 combines with J gene TRBJ1-2, with TRBD1 matching 8 bases. CDR3 length equals 14 residues. With V trimmed by 5 bases and J by 2 bases, 4 bases remained unmatched. Germline loops: CDR1 MGHRA, CDR2 YSYEKL. The CDR3 reads CASSRWTGNYGYTF. The DNA of the CDR3 is TGCGCCAGCAGCAGATGGACAGGGAACTATGGCTACACCTTC.

V usage is TRBV5-1 and J usage is TRBJ2-2, with D unclear. Germline values: CDR1 SGHRS, CDR2 YFSETQ. Between the trimmed V and J ends, which lost 0 bases and 6 bases, there was a span of 0 bases. This CDR3 has 11 residues. As DNA, the CDR3 is TGCGCCAGCAGCTTGGCCGGGGAGCTGTTTTTT. It is translated as CASSLAGELFF.

The rearrangement links TRBV18 to TRBJ2-2; D gene unclear. The CDR3 covers 12 residues. Looked up from germline, CDR1 is KGHSH and CDR2 is LQKENI. Trimming removed 4 bases from V and 10 bases from J, with 10 bases in between. The CDR3: CASSLTTAELFF. Here the CDR3 DNA reads TGTGCCAGCTCACTCACGACTGCGGAGCTGTTTTTT.

The chain has TRBV5-8 and TRBJ1-5; 7 bases line up with TRBD1. With 0 bases clipped from V and 7 bases from J, the junction kept 4 bases outside the gene matches. This CDR3 comprises 14 residues. Per germline, CDR1 SGHTS and CDR2 YDEGEE. CDR3 DNA: TGTGCCAGCAGCTTGGTAGGCAGGGGGCAGCCCCAGCATTTT. It encodes CASSLVGRGQPQHF.

V is TRBV19 and J is TRBJ2-7; the D call may be TRBD1 or TRBD2 (6 bases each). Germline V gives CDR1 LNHDA, CDR2 SQIVND (reference sequence). This CDR3 has 14 residues. Trimming cost V 3 bases and J 5 bases, with 14 bases left between them. The DNA of the CDR3 is TGTGCCAGTAGTATGGACGGGGGCAGCGACGAGCAGTACTTC. This gives the protein CASSMDGGSDEQYF.

This chain connects TRBV28 to TRBJ1-6, with D perhaps matching TRBD1 (5 bases). Per germline, CDR1 MDHEN and CDR2 SYDVKM. Trimming cost V 1 base and J 9 bases, with 10 bases left between them. The CDR3 has 14 residues. CDR3 loop: CASSLYEGFSPLHF. The CDR3 DNA sequence: TGTGCCAGCAGTTTATACGAGGGGTTTTCACCCCTCCACTTT. The full variable domain, completed using reference TRBV28 and TRBJ1-6, is DVKVTQSSRYLVKRTGEKVFLECVQDMDHENMFWYRQDPGLGLRLIYFSYDVKMKEKGDIPEGYSVSREKKERFSLILESASTNQTSMYLCASSLYEGFSPLHFGNGTRLTVT.

This chain connects TRBV11-1 to TRBJ2-3; 12 bases agree with TRBD2. CDR1 is SGHAT, CDR2 FQDESV, per germline (reference sequence). Losses at the gene ends were 5 bases for V and 5 bases for J; bases not matched to a gene: 5. This CDR3 region has 15 residues. CDR3 DNA: TGTGCCAGCAGCCGACTAGCGGGAGTGGGAGATACGCAGTATTTT. Translating it yields CASSRLAGVGDTQYF.

The chain recombines TRBV29-1 with TRBJ2-1; possible D gene TRBD2, 6 bases. Germline-derived CDR1 and CDR2 are SQVTM and ANQGSEA. CDR3 length: 14 amino acids. V was clipped by 5 bases and J by 2 bases, with 13 bases between them. The CDR3 DNA reads as TGCAGCGTTTTGGGGGGTGGGGCCTACAATGAGCAGTTCTTC. Its translation is CSVLGGGAYNEQFF.

The chain links TRBV28 to TRBJ2-7; either TRBD1 or TRBD2 may fit D (5 bases each). Germline V gene sequence: CDR1 MDHEN, CDR2 SYDVKM. This CDR3 is 14 amino acids long. Trimming removed 5 bases at V and 3 bases at J, with 14 bases between. The CDR3 reads CASSLTGPNYEQYF. As DNA, the CDR3 is TGTGCCAGCAGTCTAACGGGACCCAACTACGAGCAGTACTTC.

The chain couples TRBV27 to TRBJ2-7; the match to TRBD2 covers 9 bases. The junction had 12 bases not matched to a gene; V was cut back by 6 bases and J by 0 bases. This CDR3 is 17 amino acids long. Germline CDR1 reads MNHEY; CDR2 reads SMNVEV (reference sequence). The CDR3 protein is CASSPPTSGYSSYEQYF. CDR3 DNA sequence: TGTGCCAGCAGCCCCCCTACTAGCGGGTACAGCTCCTACGAGCAGTACTTC.

The chain's CDR3 is CASSLWGAKNQPQHF. The CDR3 nucleotides read TGTGCCAGCAGTTTATGGGGGGCAAAGAATCAGCCCCAGCATTTT. The chain has TRBV28 and TRBJ1-5, with a weak D call TRBD1 (6 bases). Deletions cut 0 bases from V and 4 bases from J, with 10 bases between. This CDR3 is built from 15 residues. Germline V CDR1 and CDR2: MDHEN, SYDVKM.

The genes are TRBV6-5 and TRBJ1-2; 8 bases agree with TRBD1. CDR3 length equals 12 residues. After removal of 6 bases from V and 8 bases from J, the junction contained 5 bases not matched to a gene. Per germline, CDR1 MNHEY and CDR2 SVGAGI. The CDR3 loop reads CASRNGQGGYTF. CDR3 DNA: TGTGCCAGCAGAAACGGACAGGGAGGCTACACCTTC.

The DNA for the CDR3 is TGTGCCAGCAGTTTGGGGGCGGGACAGTATGGCTACACCTTC. Translating gives CASSLGAGQYGYTF. The V gene is TRBV28, the J gene TRBJ1-2; 7 bases map to TRBD1. Trimming took 3 bases from V and 5 from J; bases not matched to a gene: 6. The CDR3 is 14 amino acids. Germline V CDR1 and CDR2: MDHEN, SYDVKM.

The V and J genes are TRBV11-3 and TRBJ2-2; D is unclear. V gave up 1 base and J gave up 6 bases, with 6 bases separating them. Germline V gene lookup returns CDR1 SGHNT and CDR2 YENEEA. This CDR3 is 13 amino acids long. Written as DNA, the CDR3 is TGTGCCAGCAGCTTAGGAATCGCCGGGGAGCTGTTTTTT. Translation: CASSLGIAGELFF.

The V and J genes are TRBV5-6 and TRBJ2-7; D unresolved. Trimming removed 2 bases at V and 2 bases at J, with 20 bases between. The length of the CDR3 is 17 residues. Germline V gene lookup returns CDR1 SGHDT and CDR2 YYEEEE. Here the CDR3 reads CASSLWRLTKGPYEQYF. The CDR3 nucleotides read TGTGCCAGCAGCTTATGGCGTCTTACGAAGGGCCCCTACGAGCAGTACTTC.

This clone was seen only once. This chain connects TRBV6-1 to TRBJ2-5; TRBD2 agrees at 8 bases. The CDR3 is 15 residues long. Germline V gene sequence: CDR1 MNHNS, CDR2 SASEGT. V lost 6 bases and J lost 5; bases outside the gene matches: 11. CDR3 sequence (DNA): TGTGCCAGCAGGGAGGGACTAGGGATAGGGGAGACCCAGTACTTC. Its translation: CASREGLGIGETQYF.

This chain links TRBV6-1 with TRBJ2-4, with D perhaps assigned TRBD1 or TRBD2 (5 bases each). The germline CDR1 and CDR2 sequences are MNHNS and SASEGT. The CDR3 is 17 residues long. Trimming took off 3 bases at V and 9 bases at J, with 24 bases between the two ends. This CDR3 is CASSDYNNLIIGGIQYF. In DNA, the CDR3 is TGTGCCAGCAGTGATTATAATAATTTAATAATTGGGGGCATTCAGTACTTC.

The rearrangement links TRBV27 to TRBJ2-7, with TRBD1 matching over 8 bases. This CDR3 comprises 18 residues. V lost 6 bases and J lost 2; bases outside the gene matches: 18. The germline gives CDR1 MNHEY, CDR2 SMNVEV (reference sequence). CDR3 nucleotide sequence: TGTGCCAGCAGCCATCTCCTCATCGGGACAGGATACACCTACGAGCAGTACTTC. Translation: CASSHLLIGTGYTYEQYF.

The rearrangement links TRBV9 to TRBJ2-7; D is possibly TRBD2 (6 bases). CDR1 SGDLS and CDR2 YYNGEE come from the germline V gene. The V and J ends lost 10 bases and 2 bases respectively, with 31 bases between them. The CDR3 consists of 18 residues. The CDR3 region is CARNLPRGWVAVTYEQYF. In nucleotides, the CDR3 is TGTGCCCGTAACTTACCTCGGGGATGGGTAGCGGTGACCTACGAGCAGTACTTC.

The chain has TRBV10-3 and TRBJ1-1, with 7 bases aligning to TRBD1. The CDR3 is made up of 14 amino acids. In germline, CDR1 is ENHRY, CDR2 SYGVKD. The J segment lost 3 bases and the V segment lost 2 bases, leaving 3 bases of the junction unmatched. The CDR3 nucleotides are TGTGCCATCAGTGAGGACAGGGACTACACTGAAGCTTTCTTT. It codes for CAISEDRDYTEAFF.

This CDR3 is CASSIVSGTLVYEQYF. DNA for the CDR3: TGTGCCAGTAGTATAGTTTCCGGGACCTTAGTCTACGAGCAGTACTTC. J is TRBJ2-7 and V is TRBV19; TRBD1 or TRBD2 may be the D gene (5 bases each). The germline CDR1 and CDR2 sequences are LNHDA and SQIVND (reference sequence). The V and J ends lost 1 base and 3 bases respectively, with 16 bases between them. This CDR3 region has 16 residues.

V usage is TRBV7-9 and J usage is TRBJ2-7; 11 positions match TRBD2. Trimming took 5 bases from V and 3 from J; bases not matched to a gene: 3. Germline lookup yields CDR1 SEHNR and CDR2 FQNEAQ (reference sequence). The CDR3 spans 14 residues. Here the CDR3 DNA reads TGTGCCAGCAGCATACTAGCGGGAGACTACGAGCAGTACTTC. It yields the protein CASSILAGDYEQYF. Using reference TRBV7-9 and TRBJ2-7 for the parts outside the CDR3, the full variable domain is DTGVSQNPRHKITKRGQNVTFRCDPISEHNRLYWYRQTLGQGPEFLTYFQNEAQLEKSRLLSDRFSAERPKGSFSTLEIQRTEQGDSAMYLCASSILAGDYEQYFGPGTRLTVT.

V and J are TRBV19 and TRBJ2-1, with D possibly TRBD2 on 6 matching bases. V dropped 0 bases and J dropped 3 bases, with 12 bases sitting between them. CDR3 length: 16 amino acids. The germline gives CDR1 LNHDA, CDR2 SQIVND (reference sequence). The CDR3 reads CASSIDLRDFYNEQFF. The CDR3 region has the DNA TGTGCCAGTAGTATAGATCTGCGGGACTTCTACAATGAGCAGTTCTTC.

This sequence joins TRBV7-9 and TRBJ1-4, with 11 bases identical to TRBD1. Germline CDR1 reads SEHNR; CDR2 reads FQNEAQ (reference sequence). Unmatched junction bases numbered 4, after V lost 5 bases and J lost 5 bases. The CDR3 has 15 amino acids. Here the CDR3 reads CASSSGQGANEKLFF. CDR3 DNA: TGTGCCAGCAGCAGCGGACAGGGGGCAAATGAAAAACTGTTTTTT.

The chain employs TRBV27 and TRBJ2-1; unclear D gene. The V end lost 5 bases, the J end lost 5 bases, and 10 bases lay between the germline ends. CDR1 and CDR2 from the germline V gene are MNHEY and SMNVEV (reference sequence). The length of the CDR3 is 13 residues. CDR3 in amino acids: CASSHAQNNEQFF. The DNA for the CDR3 is TGTGCCAGCAGTCATGCCCAGAACAATGAGCAGTTCTTC.

This clone showed up just once. The CDR3 is CASSPGTGVNTEAFF. The CDR3 bases are TGCGCCAGCAGTCCCGGGACAGGGGTGAACACTGAAGCTTTCTTT. The gene calls are TRBV10-1 and TRBJ1-1, with 10 bases identical to TRBD1. Germline assignment: CDR1 WNHNN and CDR2 SYGVQD (reference sequence). The junction had 3 bases not matched to a gene; V was cut back by 5 bases and J by 0 bases. This CDR3 contains 15 residues.